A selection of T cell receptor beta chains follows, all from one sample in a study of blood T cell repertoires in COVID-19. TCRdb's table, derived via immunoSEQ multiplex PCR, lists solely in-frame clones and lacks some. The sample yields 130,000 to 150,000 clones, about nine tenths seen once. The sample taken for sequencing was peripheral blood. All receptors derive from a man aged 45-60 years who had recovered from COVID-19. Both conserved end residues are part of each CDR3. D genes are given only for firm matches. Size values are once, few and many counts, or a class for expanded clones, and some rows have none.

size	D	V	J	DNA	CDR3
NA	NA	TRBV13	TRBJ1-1	TGTGCCAGCAGCCTAAACGGGGGGCGTCAAGGTGCTGAAGCTTTCTTT	CASSLNGGRQGAEAFF
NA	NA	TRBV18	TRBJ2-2	TGTGCCAGCTCACCACCCCTTGGGCCCGGGGAGCTGTTTTTT	CASSPPLGPGELFF
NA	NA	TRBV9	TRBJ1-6	TGTGCCAGCAGCGTAGGCCAGTCCTTTAATTCACCCCTCCACTTT	CASSVGQSFNSPLHF
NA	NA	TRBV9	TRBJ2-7	TGTGCCAGCAGCGTAGCGTATCGCCCAGGGATTTACGAGCAGTACTTC	CASSVAYRPGIYEQYF
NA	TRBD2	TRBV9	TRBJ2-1	TGTGCCAGCAGCGCAACGGGGGGGCCTTACAATGAGCAGTTCTTC	CASSATGGPYNEQFF
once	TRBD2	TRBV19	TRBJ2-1	TGTGCCAGTAGTATAGTGGGACTAGACAATGAGCAGTTCTTC	CASSIVGLDNEQFF
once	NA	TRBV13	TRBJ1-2	TGTGCCAGCAGCTTAGGTGACAGTAACTATGGCTACACCTTC	CASSLGDSNYGYTF
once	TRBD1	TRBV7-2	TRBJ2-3	TGTGCCAGCAGCTTACAGGGGGCGACGTGGGATACGCAGTATTTT	CASSLQGATWDTQYF
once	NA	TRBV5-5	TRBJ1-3	TGTGCCAGCGGCCCTGCTCGCGGGAGCTCTGGAAACACCATATATTTT	CASGPARGSSGNTIYF
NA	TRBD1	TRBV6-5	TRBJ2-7	TGTGCCAGCAGTTTCTCCGGGACAGGGGATTACGAGCAGTACTTC	CASSFSGTGDYEQYF
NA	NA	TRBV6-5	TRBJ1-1	TGTGCCAGCAGCCAGCGTCGTTACACTGAAGCTTTCTTT	CASSQRRYTEAFF
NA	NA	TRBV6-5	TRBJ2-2	TGTGCCGGCAGGTGGGCCGAGAACACCGGGGAGCTGTTTTTT	CAGRWAENTGELFF
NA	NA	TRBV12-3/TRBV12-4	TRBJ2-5	TGTGCCAGCAGCCCCCGCCCGGGGAAGACCCAGTACTTC	CASSPRPGKTQYF
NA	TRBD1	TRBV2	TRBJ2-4	TGTGCCAGCAGTGAACCCCGGGACAGGGGTTCCAAAAACATTCAGTACTTC	CASSEPRDRGSKNIQYF
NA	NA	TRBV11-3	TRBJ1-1	TGTGCCAGCACCAAAAGACAGGACACTGAAGCTTTCTTT	CASTKRQDTEAFF
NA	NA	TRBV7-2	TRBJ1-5	TGTGCCAGCAGCCCAGTGGGGGGGCGGGGACGACAGCCCCAGCATTTT	CASSPVGGRGRQPQHF
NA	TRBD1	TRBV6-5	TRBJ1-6	TGTGCCAGCAGTTACTCTGGGACAGGGAATTCACCCCTCCACTTT	CASSYSGTGNSPLHF
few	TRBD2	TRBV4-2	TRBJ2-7	TGTGCCAGCAGCCATGCACTAGCGGGGAGCTCCTACGAGCAGTACTTC	CASSHALAGSSYEQYF
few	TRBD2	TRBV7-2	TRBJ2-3	TGTGCCAGCAGGCCGAGGGCGGGGGATTCCACAGATACGCAGTATTTT	CASRPRAGDSTDTQYF
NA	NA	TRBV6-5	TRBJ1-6	TGTGCCAGCATGCAGGGCACCAATTCACCCCTCCACTTT	CASMQGTNSPLHF
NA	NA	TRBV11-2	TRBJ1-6	TGTGCCAGCAGCCAATCACGGGGAAAATCGAGCTCCTATAATTCACCCCTCCACTTT	CASSQSRGKSSSYNSPLHF
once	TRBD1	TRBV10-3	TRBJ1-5	TGTGCCATCAGTGAGTCGAGGCAGGGGGAGGATCAGCCCCAGCATTTT	CAISESRQGEDQPQHF
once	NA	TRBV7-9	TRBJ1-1	TGTGCCAGCAGCTTGGGAAAGATGGGGGGAGCCAACACTGAAGCTTTCTTT	CASSLGKMGGANTEAFF
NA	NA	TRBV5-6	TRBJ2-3	TGTGCCAGCAGCCCGCGGCCGCACAGCACAGATACGCAGTATTTT	CASSPRPHSTDTQYF
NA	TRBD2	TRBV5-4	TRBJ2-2	TGTGCCAGCAGCTTTGGTGGGGGGGGAATTCCGAACACCGGGGAGCTGTTTTTT	CASSFGGGGIPNTGELFF
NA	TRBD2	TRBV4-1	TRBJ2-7	TGCGCCAGCAGCCAAGATCAACTAGCGGGGACTATCTACGAGCAGTACTTC	CASSQDQLAGTIYEQYF
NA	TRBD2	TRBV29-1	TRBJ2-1	TGCAGCGTGACAACTAGCGGGGGAGTTGAGCAGTTCTTC	CSVTTSGGVEQFF
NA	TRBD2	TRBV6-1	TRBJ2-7	TGTGCCAGCAGTGAACCGGGACTAACATACGAGCAGTACTTC	CASSEPGLTYEQYF
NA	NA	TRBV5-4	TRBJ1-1	TGTGCCAGCAGCTTGGGGGGGGGAACTGAAGCTTTCTTT	CASSLGGGTEAFF
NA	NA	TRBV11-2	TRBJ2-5	TGTGCCAGCAGCGCGCAAATACAAGAGACCCAGTACTTC	CASSAQIQETQYF
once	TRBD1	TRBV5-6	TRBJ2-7	TGTGCCAGCAGCTTCGGGACAGAGACCTACGAGCAGTACTTC	CASSFGTETYEQYF
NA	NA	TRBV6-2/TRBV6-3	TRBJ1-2	TGTGCCAGCAGTTACTCAACGACAGACCCATATGGCTACACCTTC	CASSYSTTDPYGYTF
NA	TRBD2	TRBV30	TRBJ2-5	TGTGCCTGGAGTGCCGGGGGGCAAGAGACCCAGTACTTC	CAWSAGGQETQYF
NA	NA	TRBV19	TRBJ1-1	TGTGCCAGTAGTATTACGGCTGAAGCTTTCTTT	CASSITAEAFF
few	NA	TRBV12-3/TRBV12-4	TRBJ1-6	TGTGCCAGCAGTTTCAACAGTCGGACACCCCTCCACTTT	CASSFNSRTPLHF
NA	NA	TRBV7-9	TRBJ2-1	TGTGCCAGCAGCTTTGTCGCAGGGCCCCTTCTCTCCTACAATGAGCAGTTCTTC	CASSFVAGPLLSYNEQFF
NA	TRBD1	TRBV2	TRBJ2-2	TGTGCCAGCAGTGTAACAGGGGACCATGAGCAGTTTTTT	CASSVTGDHEQFF
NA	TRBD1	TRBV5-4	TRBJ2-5	TGTGCCAGCAGCTTGGTGGGACAGGGGCAAGAGACCCAGTACTTC	CASSLVGQGQETQYF
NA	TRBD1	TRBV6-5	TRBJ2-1	TGTGCCAGCAGTTACAGCAGGGGGCTTTACAATGAGCAGTTCTTC	CASSYSRGLYNEQFF
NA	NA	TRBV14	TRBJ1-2	TGTGCCAGCAGTCCCGTACAGAGCGGGGGCGGCTACACCTTC	CASSPVQSGGGYTF
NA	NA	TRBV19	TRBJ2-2	TGTGCCAGTAGTATAGCGGGGGGCCCCACCGGGGAGCTGTTTTTT	CASSIAGGPTGELFF
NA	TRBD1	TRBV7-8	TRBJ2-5	TGTGCCAGCAGCCCCCGGGACAGCCAAATCACTGCCCAAGAGACCCAGTACTTC	CASSPRDSQITAQETQYF
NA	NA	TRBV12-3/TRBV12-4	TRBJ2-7	TGTGCCAGCAGTTTATGGGCTCACGAGCAGTACTTC	CASSLWAHEQYF
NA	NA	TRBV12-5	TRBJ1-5	TGTGCTAGTGGTTTGAGCGACGGTAGCAATCAGCCCCAGCATTTT	CASGLSDGSNQPQHF
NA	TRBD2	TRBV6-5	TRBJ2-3	TGTGCCAGCAGTTATACAGGACTAGTCACAGATACGCAGTATTTT	CASSYTGLVTDTQYF
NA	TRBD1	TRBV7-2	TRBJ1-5	TGTGCCAGCAGCCCTCACGGACAGGGGGATCAGCCCCAGCATTTT	CASSPHGQGDQPQHF
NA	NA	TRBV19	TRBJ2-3	TGTGCCAGTAGTCCGGGACTTAGCACAGATACGCAGTATTTT	CASSPGLSTDTQYF
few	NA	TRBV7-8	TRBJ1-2	TGTGCCAGCAGCTTCACCGCAGTCGGGGAGGCGAACTATGGCTACACCTTC	CASSFTAVGEANYGYTF
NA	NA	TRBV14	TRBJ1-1	TGTGCCAGCAGCCTGACTGAGGTCCCTGAAGCTTTCTTT	CASSLTEVPEAFF